Below, 30 T cell receptor beta chains from the same sample are listed, as sequenced in a study of CD8 T cells in ankylosing spondylitis. MiXCR, applied by TCRdb to the 5' RACE reads, yields one record per CDR3 protein. The data hold just over 300,000 distinct CDR3 sequences, with more than 20% observed a single time. Sequenced: blood, either unsorted or a sorted T cell fraction (not recorded which). The source of these receptors is a female donor with ankylosing spondylitis or in good health (not recorded which).

The rearrangement joins TRBV7-6 to TRBJ2-3; TRBD2 matches at 8 bases. This CDR3 has 15 residues. With 2 bases clipped from V and 2 bases from J, the junction kept 3 bases outside the gene matches. CDR1 is SGHVS, CDR2 FNYEAQ, per germline. The CDR3 nucleotides read TGTGCCAGCAGCTTACGACTAGCGCCCACAGATACGCAGTATTTT. Amino acid sequence: CASSLRLAPTDTQYF.

This clonotype occurred a few times. The chain joins TRBV20-1 to TRBJ2-7; D is undetermined. V dropped 0 bases and J dropped 2 bases, with 11 bases sitting between them. CDR1 and CDR2 from the germline V gene are DFQATT and SNEGSKA (reference sequence). This CDR3 comprises 14 residues. The CDR3 loop reads CSARDPRHPYEQYF. The CDR3 bases are TGCAGTGCTAGAGATCCCAGACACCCCTACGAGCAGTACTTC.

The rearrangement links TRBV3-1 to TRBJ2-7; D call uncertain. Germline V gene lookup returns CDR1 LGHDT and CDR2 YNNKEL (reference sequence). V was pared by 4 bases and J by 2 bases, with 9 bases between. The CDR3 length is 13 residues. The CDR3 DNA reads as TGTGCCAGCAGCCGACCTGCGGCCTACGAGCAGTACTTC. This codes for CASSRPAAYEQYF.

The rearrangement uses TRBV6-1 and TRBJ1-4, with D possibly matching TRBD1 (6 bases). V was clipped by 6 bases and J by 6 bases, with 17 bases between them. Germline V gene sequence: CDR1 MNHNS, CDR2 SASEGT. There are 15 residues in the CDR3. In DNA form, the CDR3 reads TGTGCCAGCAGCCCACTCACACAGGGAGATGAAAAACTGTTTTTT. Translated, it gives CASSPLTQGDEKLFF.

This clonotype was found many times. The chain has TRBV29-1 and TRBJ2-7, with D tentatively TRBD2 (7 bases). Germline V gene data show CDR1 as SQVTM and CDR2 as ANQGSEA. The CDR3 length is 13 residues. Trimming cost V 3 bases and J 4 bases, with 13 bases left between them. Here the CDR3 reads CSVDTGTKYEQYF. The CDR3 nucleotides read TGCAGCGTTGACACAGGGACTAAGTACGAGCAGTACTTC.

This rearrangement joins TRBV12-3 or TRBV12-4 to TRBJ1-6; 11 bases are shared with TRBD1. CDR3 length: 20 residues. J was trimmed by 0 bases and V by 6 bases; bases with no gene match: 13. Written as DNA, the CDR3 is TGTGCCAGCAGCCGCGGGACAGGGGGAGTCAAAAGCTCCTATAATTCACCCCTCCACTTT. Translation gives CASSRGTGGVKSSYNSPLHF.

This chain uses TRBV10-3 with TRBJ2-7; the D gene could be TRBD1 or TRBD2 (5 bases each). Germline-derived CDR1 and CDR2 are ENHRY and SYGVKD. V was cut by 0 bases and J by 1 base, with 7 bases left in between. The CDR3 is made up of 14 amino acids. This CDR3 is CAISESGASYEQYF. CDR3 DNA sequence: TGTGCCATCAGTGAGTCCGGGGCTTCCTACGAGCAGTACTTC.

A few counts support this clonotype. The gene calls are TRBV20-1 and TRBJ2-7; 8 bases align to TRBD1. CDR3 length: 14 residues. Per germline, CDR1 DFQATT and CDR2 SNEGSKA (reference sequence). The trim removed 3 bases at V and 3 bases at J, leaving 7 bases unmatched. CDR3 sequence reads: CSASRGRAGYEQYF. CDR3 DNA sequence: TGCAGTGCTAGCAGGGGGCGGGCCGGCTACGAGCAGTACTTC.

This clonotype has just a few counts. The chain links TRBV20-1 to TRBJ2-1, with no clear D. Germline V gives CDR1 DFQATT, CDR2 SNEGSKA (reference sequence). The V gene lost 1 base and the J gene lost 8 bases, with 15 bases spanning the gap. The CDR3 loop spans 14 amino acids. The CDR3 spells CSARGALSRDEQFF. CDR3 DNA sequence: TGCAGTGCTAGAGGTGCCCTTTCCCGGGATGAGCAGTTCTTC.

This clonotype was counted a few times. One end of the junction fails to match germline, which may point to a read error. V and J are TRBV29-1 and TRBJ2-4; 10 bases map to TRBD2. The germline CDR1 and CDR2 sequences are SQVTM and ANQGSEA. CDR3 length equals 12 residues. Written as DNA, the CDR3 is TGCAGCGTCGAGTTAAGCGGGAGGGCCCAAAGCTTC. Amino acid sequence: CSVELSGRAQSF.

This clonotype has only a few counts. The rearrangement uses TRBV6-2 or TRBV6-3 and TRBJ2-1; 8 bases align to TRBD2. CDR3 length equals 15 residues. From germline, CDR1 is MNHEY and CDR2 SVGEGT. The J segment lost 9 bases and the V segment lost 2 bases, leaving 9 bases of the junction unmatched. CDR3 sequence: CASSYEGLGLSEQFF. CDR3 bases: TGTGCCAGCAGTTACGAGGGACTAGGTCTCAGTGAGCAGTTCTTC.

This clonotype was counted only a few times. V is TRBV7-6 and J is TRBJ2-5; D ambiguous. The CDR3 sequence is 14 residues long. Germline-derived CDR1 and CDR2 are SGHVS and FNYEAQ. V was pared by 0 bases and J by 5 bases, with 10 bases between. The CDR3 region has the DNA TGTGCCAGCAGCTTAGCTTCTACGTCGGAGACCCAGTACTTC. It translates to CASSLASTSETQYF.

The chain combines TRBV12-3 or TRBV12-4 with TRBJ1-2; D is uncertain. This CDR3 has 11 residues. V dropped 7 bases and J dropped 8 bases, with 11 bases sitting between them. The chain's CDR3 is CASTPAEGYTF. The DNA for the CDR3 is TGTGCCAGCACTCCAGCGGAGGGCTACACCTTC.

The chain recombines TRBV6-5 with TRBJ2-5, with D tentatively TRBD1 (8 bases). The CDR3 spans 12 residues. CDR1 and CDR2 (germline): MNHEY, SVGAGI. Between the trimmed V and J ends, which lost 7 bases and 7 bases, there was a span of 13 bases. CDR3 DNA sequence: TGTGCCAGCACCTACAGGGGGGGGACCCAGTACTTC. Protein product: CASTYRGGTQYF.

This chain connects TRBV6-5 to TRBJ2-1, with 11 bases that match TRBD2. V dropped 2 bases and J dropped 8; count of bases not matched to a gene: 8. CDR1 MNHEY and CDR2 SVGAGI come from the germline V gene. The CDR3 is 16 amino acids. The chain's CDR3 is CASSYDTSGRGYEQFF. CDR3 in DNA: TGTGCCAGCAGTTACGATACTAGCGGGAGAGGTTATGAGCAGTTCTTC.

The chain has TRBV5-4 and TRBJ2-5; 9 nucleotides line up with TRBD1. CDR3 length: 15 residues. Trimming cost V 3 bases and J 5 bases; bases outside gene matches: 8. CDR1 is SGHNT, CDR2 YYREEE, per germline (reference sequence). The CDR3 here is CASSSDRGGWETQYF. In DNA form, the CDR3 reads TGTGCCAGCAGCTCGGACAGGGGAGGGTGGGAGACCCAGTACTTC. The full variable domain, its missing parts supplied by reference TRBV5-4 and TRBJ2-5, is ETGVTQSPTHLIKTRGQQVTLRCSSQSGHNTVSWYQQALGQGPQFIFQYYREEENGRGNFPPRFSGLQFPNYSSELNVNALELDDSALYLCASSSDRGGWETQYFGPGTRLLVL.

This clonotype was seen at least ten times. V is TRBV10-2 and J is TRBJ1-5; weak D call: TRBD1 (5 bases). The V gene lost 3 bases and the J gene lost 4 bases, with 7 bases spanning the gap. The germline CDR1 and CDR2 sequences are WSHSY and SAAADI. The CDR3 loop spans 13 amino acids. In DNA, the CDR3 is TGCGCCAGCAGTGAATCAGGGAATCAGCCCCAGCATTTT. Residues: CASSESGNQPQHF.

This clonotype was found a few times. The V gene is TRBV30, the J gene TRBJ1-1; D unresolved. This CDR3 is built from 13 residues. Per the germline V gene, CDR1 is GTSNPN and CDR2 is SVGIG (reference sequence). The V and J ends lost 0 bases and 1 base respectively, with 6 bases between them. The CDR3 nucleotides read TGTGCCTGGAGTGTCCGGGCGAACACTGAAGCTTTCTTT. This sequence encodes CAWSVRANTEAFF.

This clonotype was detected many times. The chain employs TRBV12-3 or TRBV12-4 and TRBJ2-1; D may be TRBD1 or TRBD2 (6 bases each). The CDR3 loop spans 17 amino acids. V shed 0 bases and J shed 6 bases, with 18 bases lying between them. Written as DNA, the CDR3 is TGTGCCAGCAGTTTAGCGCGGGACATCAGGAAGGGCAATGAGCAGTTCTTC. Its translation: CASSLARDIRKGNEQFF.

V gene TRBV2 combines with J gene TRBJ2-4, with D possibly being TRBD2 (6 bases). Trimming removed 4 bases at V and 0 bases at J, with 16 bases between. Germline CDR1 and CDR2: SNHLY and FYNNEI. This CDR3 region has 17 residues. For the CDR3, the DNA is TGTGCCAGCAGTGGGAGGGGCCGCCAGCTAGCCAAAAACATTCAGTACTTC. Its protein product is CASSGRGRQLAKNIQYF.

This clonotype was seen just once. A read error may explain this, as a much larger clone is one base away. This chain connects TRBV12-3 or TRBV12-4 to TRBJ2-7; D gene unclear. V lost 6 bases and J lost 0, with 9 bases in between. This CDR3 spans 13 amino acids. CDR3 region: CASRWSNSYEQYF. CDR3 sequence (DNA): TGTGCCAGCAGATGGTCGAACTCCTACGAGCAGTACTTC.

V is TRBV4-3 and J is TRBJ2-3; 15 bases match TRBD2. With V trimmed by 1 base and J by 3 bases, 2 bases remained unmatched. Germline values: CDR1 LGHNA, CDR2 YSLEER. There are 17 residues in the CDR3. The CDR3 region is CASSQGTSGRATDTQYF. The CDR3 coding sequence is TGCGCCAGCAGCCAAGGGACTAGCGGGAGGGCTACAGATACGCAGTATTTT.

The V gene is TRBV20-1, the J gene TRBJ2-1; 11 positions match TRBD2. Germline V lookup: CDR1 DFQATT, CDR2 SNEGSKA (reference sequence). Trimming removed 5 bases from V and 2 bases from J; junction bases left unmatched: 5. The CDR3 has 15 residues. As DNA, the CDR3 is TGCAGTGCTTCCATAGCGGGAGGGCCCTACAATGAGCAGTTCTTC. Translation: CSASIAGGPYNEQFF.

This clonotype was counted between two and nine times. The chain employs TRBV10-3 and TRBJ2-1; TRBD2 aligns across 10 bases. The V gene end was trimmed by 8 bases and the J gene end by 3 bases; junction bases not matched to a gene: 7. This CDR3 contains 15 residues. Germline V lookup: CDR1 ENHRY, CDR2 SYGVKD. CDR3 loop: CAIGAGGPGYNEQFF. In DNA form, the CDR3 reads TGTGCCATCGGAGCGGGAGGGCCAGGCTACAATGAGCAGTTCTTC.

This clonotype was found a few times. This chain uses TRBV27 with TRBJ2-5; 7 positions match TRBD1. In germline, CDR1 is MNHEY, CDR2 SMNVEV (reference sequence). This CDR3 contains 15 residues. With 5 bases clipped from V and 9 bases from J, the junction kept 15 bases outside the gene matches. In nucleotides, the CDR3 is TGTGCCAGCAGTCACAGGGGCGATACTATAACGGCCCAGTACTTC. Its translation: CASSHRGDTITAQYF.

The chain couples TRBV28 to TRBJ2-7; 7 bases are a match to TRBD2. The CDR3 consists of 16 residues. V lost 2 bases, J lost 0 bases, and 7 bases stayed unmatched. Germline V gives CDR1 MDHEN, CDR2 SYDVKM. CDR3 sequence: CASSLHLAELSYEQYF. CDR3 in DNA: TGTGCCAGCAGTTTACATCTAGCGGAGCTCTCCTACGAGCAGTACTTC.

This clonotype was recorded many times. The rearrangement uses TRBV20-1 and TRBJ2-7; 10 bases map to TRBD2. The CDR3 length is 14 residues. V lost 5 bases and J lost 4; bases outside the gene matches: 8. Germline CDR1 reads DFQATT; CDR2 reads SNEGSKA (reference sequence). The CDR3 nucleotides are TGCAGTGCTCAACCCCTAGCGGGAGCGTACGAGCAGTACTTC. Protein: CSAQPLAGAYEQYF.

This clonotype was seen many times. V is TRBV6-1 and J is TRBJ1-2, with TRBD1 matching over 7 bases. The V gene's germline CDR1 is MNHNS and CDR2 SASEGT. This CDR3 comprises 14 residues. J was trimmed by 2 bases and V by 6 bases; bases with no gene match: 6. CDR3 nucleotide sequence: TGTGCCAGCAGCCCCTCGGGACAGAACTATGGCTACACCTTC. This translates into CASSPSGQNYGYTF.

This clonotype has only a few counts. This chain joins TRBV6-1 and TRBJ2-1; maybe TRBD2 (6 bases). Trimming took off 7 bases at V and 0 bases at J, with 13 bases between the two ends. The CDR3 is made up of 15 amino acids. Germline-derived CDR1 and CDR2 are MNHNS and SASEGT. The CDR3 is CASTDGGSSYNEQFF. The CDR3 DNA reads TGTGCCAGCACAGATGGGGGGAGCTCCTACAATGAGCAGTTCTTC.

This clonotype occurred many times. A much larger clonotype is one base distant, so this may be a read error. J is TRBJ2-7 and V is TRBV12-3 or TRBV12-4; D gene unclear. Trimming stripped 1 base from V and 6 bases from J, with 4 bases between. The CDR3 runs to 11 residues. For the CDR3, the DNA is TGTGCCAGCAGTTTAGGGTTCGAGCAGTACTTC. Translation: CASSLGFEQYF.